The sequence of this T cell receptor beta chain was determined in a study of beta chain features in type 1 diabetes (dated by TCRdb to the late 2010s). Notes on the research overall: Mean age, gender distribution, total cell number and subset yield did not differ between patients and healthy donors. Across all samples, about 110 million sorted cells were examined, and cell number per subset correlated strongly with RNA yield. The study compared the TCRB repertoires of sorted circulating CD4+ T cell subsets in recently diagnosed type 1 diabetes patients with those in matched healthy donors. Regulatory and stem cell-like memory subsets were obtained from only 8 patients and about eight healthy donors, while naive and central memory subsets were obtained from all 30 or so donors. What the research found in general, with its limitations: Only small numbers of individuals were included in the HLA sub-analyses, which left unresolved whether HLA type had any influence on TCRB rearrangement. At VDJ recombination sites, patients with type 1 diabetes made fewer insertions and deleted more nucleotides, a pattern implying thymic rearrangement abnormalities. Sequencing cDNA rather than genomic DNA could over-represent highly expressing activated cells, although activation and CD3 levels did not differ between groups. PCR might favor shorter templates, but patient and control samples were amplified and corrected together, so any skew would affect both groups equally. Naive, central memory and regulatory TCRB repertoires appeared to be more similar among patients than among healthy donors. Type 1 diabetes patients showed a moderate but significant shortening of TCRB CDR3 length in all four CD4+ subsets.

This clone was observed a handful of times. The clone's antigen remains unknown. No much larger clonotype is one base removed from it; base qualities were not supplied. Different DNA sequences within this sample yield the same CDR3. According to the germline V gene, CDR1 reads SQVTM and CDR2 reads ANQGSEA. The CDR3 contains 13 residues, cysteine and phenylalanine counted. Only the CDR3 DNA stays, 39 bases, in frame from base 1. V is reduced by 1 base and J by 0 bases, leaving a spacing of 6 bases between them. The High Capacity cDNA Reverse Transcription Kit was used to reverse transcribe all of the isolated RNA, meaning that expressed TCRB transcripts were what got sequenced. Naive, central memory and regulatory T cell samples underwent deep immunoSEQ sequencing, averaging roughly 3.4 million total reads per sample. Sorted cells were lysed in RLT buffer and RNA was extracted with DNase-treated RNeasy Micro or Mini kits, depending on cell number. Each cell subset was processed on its own to prevent cross-contamination, while patient and healthy donor samples were processed together. The immunoSEQ multiplex PCR was used to amplify TCRB sequences from cDNA, yielding 87-bp fragments that span the CDR3 region. The amplicons were sequenced using the Illumina HiSeq platform. The study's processing was this. Synthetic template baselines were used to correct PCR bias computationally, reads within Hamming distance 2 were collapsed together, and singletons that could not be merged were discarded. Reads were aligned to IMGT to assign V, D and J genes, CDR3 length, and insertions or deletions at six rearrangement sites. Within each subset, clonotype counts were normalized to sorted cell number, after which true diversity and Gini coefficients were computed with the tcR R package. The overlap coefficient, calculated on TCRB nucleotide sequences, was used to measure repertoire sharing. Out-of-frame TCRB sequences from naive cells were analyzed as a proxy for the pre-selection repertoire. Sourced from immuneACCESS, this table was stored by TCRdb with only in-frame sequences that have V and J called. A share of the clones is absent; for the studies checked, an unresolved V gene accounts for under half, and the remainder has no known explanation. That table supplies the V and J calls and clone size; D and trimming were determined from the DNA. Present in this sample are about 660,000 clones, around 15% of which were seen just once. The ten largest clones add up to less than 0.04% of the sample.

From each donor, a single peripheral blood sample of about 120 mL on average was drawn into heparinised tubes. Using a panel that included CD45RO, CCR7, CD25, CD127, CD95 and CD27, naive, central memory, regulatory and stem cell-like memory CD4+ T cells were sorted on a BD FACSAria II. All sorted populations exceeded 98% purity. PBMCs were isolated right away by Lymphoprep density gradient centrifugation and were stained directly, without culture. So that batch effects would be minimized, each experiment stained and sorted samples in pairs, pairing one healthy donor with one patient. This TCR derives from a man aged 18 to 30 with type 1 diabetes. The sequenced sample consisted of naive CD4+ T cells from blood. The intended sense of this specimen's cell subset or site label: true naive CD4+ T cells. The sequence links TRBV29-1 to TRBJ1-1, with TRBD1 perhaps the D gene, on 6 matching bases. The CDR3 has the sequence CSVEGTVNTEAFF. The DNA sequence is given as TGCAGCGTTGAAGGGACAGTGAACACTGAAGCTTTCTTT. The variable domain in full, with residues beyond the CDR3 obtained from the reference TRBV29-1 and TRBJ1-1 genes, is SAVISQKPSRDICQRGTSLTIQCQVDSQVTMMFWYRQQPGQSLTLIATANQGSEATYESGFVIDKFPISRPNLTFSTLTVSNMSPEDSSIYLCSVEGTVNTEAFFGQGTRLTVV.